Each of the 23 T cell receptor beta chains below was sequenced from the same sample in a study of shared clonotypes between healthy human individuals. The repertoire was sequenced with immunoSEQ multiplex PCR; TCRdb's copy has only in-frame clones and lacks some. The profile shows more than 550,000 clones, 55% to 75% of them singletons. What was sequenced was memory CD4+ T cells sorted from blood. As for subset: CD45RA-negative fraction. These receptors were obtained from a woman in her twenties or thirties in good health.

The chain employs TRBV7-2 and TRBJ2-7; no clear D. Trimming removed 2 bases from V and 2 bases from J, with 7 bases in between. The CDR3 spans 13 residues. Germline V gives CDR1 SGHTA, CDR2 FQGNSA. For the CDR3, the DNA is TGTGCCAGCAGCTTAATCCAAGCCTACGAGCAGTACTTC. This sequence encodes CASSLIQAYEQYF.

The V gene is TRBV29-1, the J gene TRBJ2-7; 11 positions agree with TRBD1. J was trimmed by 4 bases and V by 6 bases; bases with no gene match: 5. The CDR3 totals 13 residues. Germline values: CDR1 SQVTM, CDR2 ANQGSEA. CDR3 coding DNA: TGCAGCGTGCGGACAGGGGGCTTGTACGAGCAGTACTTC. It codes for CSVRTGGLYEQYF.

V gene TRBV15 combines with J gene TRBJ2-6; D might be TRBD1 or TRBD2, each matching 5 bases. Germline V gene data show CDR1 as LNHNV and CDR2 as YYDKDF (reference sequence). The CDR3 has 16 residues. V gave up 0 bases and J gave up 4 bases, with 10 bases separating them. CDR3 sequence: CATSRDGGTGANVLTF. The CDR3, as DNA: TGTGCCACCAGCAGAGATGGGGGAACCGGGGCCAACGTCCTGACTTTC.

V and J are TRBV7-8 and TRBJ1-5; no reliable D call. Trimming cost V 1 base and J 6 bases, with 10 bases left between them. CDR1 and CDR2 from the germline V gene are SGHVS and FQNEAQ. The CDR3 is made up of 14 amino acids. The chain's CDR3 is CASSLDAGGQPQHF. The CDR3 DNA sequence: TGTGCCAGCAGCTTAGACGCGGGAGGTCAGCCCCAGCATTTT.

The DNA of the CDR3 is TGTGCCAGCAGTCGCTCCCTAGCGGAAATGTCCTACGAGCAGTACTTC. This translates into CASSRSLAEMSYEQYF. The chain links TRBV27 to TRBJ2-7; TRBD2 matches at 7 bases. The CDR3 loop spans 16 amino acids. V was pared by 5 bases and J by 1 base, with 11 bases of the junction left unmatched. Germline V lookup: CDR1 MNHEY, CDR2 SMNVEV (reference sequence).

In its sample, this clone was seen a few times. The sample holds other DNA sequences that translate to the same CDR3. This chain connects TRBV6-6 to TRBJ2-2; D is ambiguous. Germline V gene lookup returns CDR1 MNHNY and CDR2 SVGAGI (reference sequence). This CDR3 is built from 12 residues. Trimming took 5 bases from V and 2 from J, leaving 3 bases between them. The CDR3 region is CASSHNTGELFF. DNA for the CDR3: TGTGCCAGCAGTCATAACACCGGGGAGCTGTTTTTT.

The chain couples TRBV2 to TRBJ2-7, with D possibly TRBD2 on 6 matching bases. Germline CDR1 reads SNHLY; CDR2 reads FYNNEI. CDR3 length equals 14 residues. Trimming shortened V by 2 bases and J by 2 bases, and 10 bases separated the two germline ends. The CDR3 DNA reads TGTGCCAGCAGTGAACAACGGGGGACCTACGAGCAGTACTTC. Translated: CASSEQRGTYEQYF.

This clone was seen once. The V call is TRBV23-1, the J call TRBJ2-1; D gene ambiguous. TRBV23-1 is designated an ORF whose function remains uncertain. The CDR3 has 15 residues. Trimming removed 0 bases at V and 7 bases at J, with 13 bases between. CDR3: CASSQSRRPRNEQFF. CDR3 bases: TGCGCCAGCAGTCAATCGCGAAGGCCGCGAAATGAGCAGTTCTTC.

The chain carries TRBV7-9 and TRBJ2-3; 14 bases fit TRBD2. Germline CDR1 is SEHNR and CDR2 is FQNEAQ (reference sequence). The CDR3 extends over 16 amino acids. V was clipped by 6 bases and J by 4 bases; unmatched bases: 6. Here the CDR3 DNA reads TGTGCCAGCAGACGGGGACTAGCGGGAGAGTCAGATACGCAGTATTTT. This codes for CASRRGLAGESDTQYF.

The chain employs TRBV4-1 and TRBJ2-3; 10 positions match TRBD2. CDR1 is MGHRA and CDR2 is YSYEKL in the germline V gene. This CDR3 is built from 22 residues. V lost 2 bases and J lost 5; bases outside the gene matches: 25. CDR3 bases: TGCGCCAGCAGCCAAACCAAGCTCCGGCTCAGAGCGGGAGGGGGGAGTGAAGATACGCAGTATTTT. This codes for CASSQTKLRLRAGGGSEDTQYF.

The chain is built from TRBV6-5 and TRBJ2-7; TRBD1 might be the D (5 bases). Germline assignment: CDR1 MNHEY and CDR2 SVGAGI. Trimming shortened V by 3 bases and J by 7 bases, and 10 bases separated the two germline ends. The CDR3 loop spans 12 amino acids. The CDR3 is CASSYLGEEQYF. The CDR3 DNA sequence: TGTGCCAGCAGTTATTTAGGGGAAGAGCAGTACTTC.

This clone showed up just once. The DNA of the CDR3 is TGTGCCAGTACCCAGACAGGGGGCTGGAGAGGCTACACCTTC. Translated, it gives CASTQTGGWRGYTF. This chain connects TRBV19 to TRBJ1-2, with 10 bases that match TRBD1. The CDR3 contains 14 residues. V shed 7 bases and J 8 bases; nucleotides not matched to a gene: 10. Germline-derived CDR1 and CDR2 are LNHDA and SQIVND (reference sequence).

This chain joins TRBV7-2 and TRBJ2-7; maybe TRBD2 (6 bases). Germline V gene data show CDR1 as SGHTA and CDR2 as FQGNSA. V was shortened by 5 bases and J by 2 bases, with 16 bases between the two germline ends. The CDR3 loop spans 15 amino acids. CDR3 region: CASSQASSATYEQYF. CDR3 DNA sequence: TGTGCCAGCAGCCAAGCGTCTAGCGCGACCTACGAGCAGTACTTC.

The V gene is TRBV27, the J gene TRBJ2-7; D unresolved. Germline lookup yields CDR1 MNHEY and CDR2 SMNVEV (reference sequence). The length of the CDR3 is 12 residues. The V end was cut by 6 bases, the J end by 8 bases, with 14 bases between. The CDR3 loop is CASSGVGLKQYF. For the CDR3, the DNA is TGTGCCAGCAGCGGTGTTGGTCTAAAGCAGTACTTC.

This clone has a single count. The V and J genes are TRBV27 and TRBJ2-2; 7 bases match TRBD2. The CDR3 runs 14 residues. In germline, CDR1 is MNHEY, CDR2 SMNVEV (reference sequence). The trim removed 6 bases at V and 1 base at J, leaving 2 bases unmatched. This CDR3 is CASRPSGNTGELFF. For the CDR3, the DNA is TGTGCCAGCAGGCCTAGCGGGAACACCGGGGAGCTGTTTTTT.

The V and J genes are TRBV7-3 and TRBJ1-2, with D uncertain. The germline V and J ends were trimmed by 2 bases and 3 bases, with 7 bases remaining between them. The CDR3 contains 13 residues. Germline CDR1 and CDR2: SGHTA and FQGTGA. The CDR3 here is CASSLREDYGYTF. CDR3 nucleotides: TGTGCCAGCAGCTTACGGGAGGACTATGGCTACACCTTC.

CDR3 sequence (DNA): TGTGCCAGCAGCATCTGGACTAGCGATTACAATGAGCAGTTCTTC. As protein: CASSIWTSDYNEQFF. The chain links TRBV5-6 to TRBJ2-1, with TRBD2 matching over 9 bases. With 4 bases clipped from V and 4 bases from J, the junction kept 6 bases outside the gene matches. Germline V CDR1 and CDR2: SGHDT, YYEEEE. There are 15 residues in the CDR3.

This clone was picked up a small number of times. This chain uses TRBV7-8 with TRBJ2-7; D may match TRBD1 or TRBD2 (5 bases each). The V end lost 5 bases, the J end lost 3 bases, and 14 bases lay between the germline ends. The CDR3 extends over 14 amino acids. The germline gives CDR1 SGHVS, CDR2 FQNEAQ. In DNA, the CDR3 is TGTGCCAGCAGCATCAGCCCGGGACGCTACGAGCAGTACTTC. This encodes CASSISPGRYEQYF.

The chain has TRBV2 and TRBJ2-5; TRBD1 aligns across 9 bases. This CDR3 is built from 17 residues. CDR1 and CDR2 from the germline V gene are SNHLY and FYNNEI. V lost 0 bases, J lost 1 base, and 6 bases stayed unmatched. The DNA for the CDR3 is TGTGCCAGCAGTGAAGCGTTGGGACAGGGACCCCAAGAGACCCAGTACTTC. It encodes CASSEALGQGPQETQYF.

The V and J genes are TRBV11-1 and TRBJ2-2; D not certain. Germline V gives CDR1 SGHAT, CDR2 FQDESV (reference sequence). The CDR3 runs to 16 residues. Trimming took 5 bases from V and 1 from J, leaving 14 bases between them. The DNA for the CDR3 is TGTGCCAGCAGCCGCCGGGCCCCCGGGAACACCGGGGAGCTGTTTTTT. Encoded protein: CASSRRAPGNTGELFF.

J is TRBJ1-1 and V is TRBV6-6, with a weak D call TRBD1 (5 bases). This CDR3 contains 13 residues. CDR1 and CDR2 (germline): MNHNY, SVGAGI (reference sequence). Trimming removed 6 bases from V and 2 bases from J, with 10 bases in between. The CDR3 region is CASRHDRNTEAFF. CDR3 coding DNA: TGTGCCAGCAGGCATGACAGAAACACTGAAGCTTTCTTT.

The J gene is TRBJ2-7, the V gene TRBV5-1, with 11 bases fitting TRBD2. The CDR3 is 17 residues long. Germline CDR1 SGHRS, CDR2 YFSETQ. Trimming at V came to 4 bases and at J to 3 bases, leaving 12 bases not matched to a gene. In DNA form, the CDR3 reads TGCGCCAGCAGCATCTTTGGGACTAGCGGATCAAACTACGAGCAGTACTTC. As protein: CASSIFGTSGSNYEQYF.

The chain couples TRBV25-1 to TRBJ1-4, with TRBD1 identical over 10 bases. Germline CDR1 and CDR2: MGHDK and SYGVNS. This CDR3 has 15 residues. V shed 4 bases and J 7 bases; nucleotides not matched to a gene: 6. The CDR3 is CASSGDRGNREKLFF. The CDR3 bases are TGTGCCAGCAGTGGGGACAGGGGAAACCGTGAAAAACTGTTTTTT.